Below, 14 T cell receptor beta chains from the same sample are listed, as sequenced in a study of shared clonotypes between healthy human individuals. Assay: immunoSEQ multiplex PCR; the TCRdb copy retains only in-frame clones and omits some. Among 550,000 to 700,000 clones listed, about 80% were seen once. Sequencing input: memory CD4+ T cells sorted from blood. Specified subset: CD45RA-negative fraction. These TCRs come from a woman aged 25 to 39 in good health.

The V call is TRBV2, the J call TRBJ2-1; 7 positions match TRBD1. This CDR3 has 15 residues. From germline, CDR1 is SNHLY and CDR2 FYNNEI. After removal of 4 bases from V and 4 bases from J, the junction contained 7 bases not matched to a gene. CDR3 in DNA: TGTGCCAGCAGTGCACGACAGGGCCGTTACAATGAGCAGTTCTTC. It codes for CASSARQGRYNEQFF.

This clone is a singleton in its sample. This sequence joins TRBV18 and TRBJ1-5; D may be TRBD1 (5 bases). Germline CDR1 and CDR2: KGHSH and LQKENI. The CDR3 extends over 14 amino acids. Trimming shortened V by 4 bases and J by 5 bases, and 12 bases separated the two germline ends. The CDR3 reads CASSRGDAYQPQHF. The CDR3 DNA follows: TGTGCCAGCTCACGAGGGGACGCTTATCAGCCCCAGCATTTT.

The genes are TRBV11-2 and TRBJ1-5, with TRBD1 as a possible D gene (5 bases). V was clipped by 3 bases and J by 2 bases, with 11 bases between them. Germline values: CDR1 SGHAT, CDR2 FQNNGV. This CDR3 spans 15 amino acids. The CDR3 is CASSFGTGGNQPQHF. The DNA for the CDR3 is TGTGCCAGCAGCTTTGGCACAGGAGGCAATCAGCCCCAGCATTTT.

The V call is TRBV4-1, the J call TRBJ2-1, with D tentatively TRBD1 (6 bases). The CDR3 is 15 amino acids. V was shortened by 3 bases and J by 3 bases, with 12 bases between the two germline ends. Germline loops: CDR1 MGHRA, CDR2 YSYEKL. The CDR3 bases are TGCGCCAGCAGCCAGCCCGGGACACTCTACAATGAGCAGTTCTTC. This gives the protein CASSQPGTLYNEQFF.

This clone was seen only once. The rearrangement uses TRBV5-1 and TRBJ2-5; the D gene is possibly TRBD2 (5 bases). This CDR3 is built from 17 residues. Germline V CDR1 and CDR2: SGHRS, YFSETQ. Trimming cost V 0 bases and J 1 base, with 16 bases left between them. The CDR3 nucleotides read TGCGCCAGCAGCTTGGAATCTGGGGTGGACTTCCAAGAGACCCAGTACTTC. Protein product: CASSLESGVDFQETQYF.

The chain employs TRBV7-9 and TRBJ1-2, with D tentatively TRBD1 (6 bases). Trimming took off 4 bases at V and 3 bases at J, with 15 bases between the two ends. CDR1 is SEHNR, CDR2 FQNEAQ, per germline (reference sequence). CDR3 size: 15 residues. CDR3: CASSWPGGADYGYTF. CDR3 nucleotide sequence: TGTGCCAGCAGCTGGCCCGGGGGGGCGGACTATGGCTACACCTTC.

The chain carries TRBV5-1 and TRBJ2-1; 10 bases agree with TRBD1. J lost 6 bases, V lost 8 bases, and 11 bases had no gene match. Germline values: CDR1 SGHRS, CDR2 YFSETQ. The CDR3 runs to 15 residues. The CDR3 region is CASLPGQGFPNEQFF. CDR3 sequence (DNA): TGCGCCAGTCTTCCGGGACAGGGGTTTCCCAATGAGCAGTTCTTC.

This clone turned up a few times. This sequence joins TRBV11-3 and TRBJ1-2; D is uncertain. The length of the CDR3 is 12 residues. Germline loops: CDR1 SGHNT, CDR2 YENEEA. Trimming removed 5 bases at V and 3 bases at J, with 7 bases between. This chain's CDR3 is CASSRQYYGYTF. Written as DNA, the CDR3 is TGTGCCAGCAGCCGGCAGTACTATGGCTACACCTTC. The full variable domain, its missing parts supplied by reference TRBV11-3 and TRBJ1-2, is EAGVVQSPRYKIIEKKQPVAFWCNPISGHNTLYWYLQNLGQGPELLIRYENEEAVDDSQLPKDRFSAERLKGVDSTLKIQPAELGDSAVYLCASSRQYYGYTFGSGTRLTVV.

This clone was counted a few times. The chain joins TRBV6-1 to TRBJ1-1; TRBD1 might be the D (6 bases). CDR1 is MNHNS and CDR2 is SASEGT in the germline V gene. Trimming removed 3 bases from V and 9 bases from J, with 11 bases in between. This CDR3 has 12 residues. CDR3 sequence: CASSEGTPKAFF. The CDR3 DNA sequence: TGTGCCAGCAGTGAGGGGACACCAAAAGCTTTCTTT.

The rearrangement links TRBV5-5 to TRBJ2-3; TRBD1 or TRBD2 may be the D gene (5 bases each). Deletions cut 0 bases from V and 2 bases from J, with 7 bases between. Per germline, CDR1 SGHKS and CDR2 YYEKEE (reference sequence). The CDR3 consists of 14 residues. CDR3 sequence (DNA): TGTGCCAGCAGCTTGGGGGGGTCCACAGATACGCAGTATTTT. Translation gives CASSLGGSTDTQYF.

In nucleotides, the CDR3 is TGTGCCAGCAGTTTAGGTAGCGTAAGGCACATTCAGTACTTC. This codes for CASSLGSVRHIQYF. V and J are TRBV28 and TRBJ2-4; tentatively, D is TRBD2 (5 bases). Trimming removed 2 bases at V and 8 bases at J, with 13 bases between. Per the germline V gene, CDR1 is MDHEN and CDR2 is SYDVKM. This CDR3 region has 14 residues. The variable domain in full, with the rest retrieved from reference TRBV28 and TRBJ2-4, is DVKVTQSSRYLVKRTGEKVFLECVQDMDHENMFWYRQDPGLGLRLIYFSYDVKMKEKGDIPEGYSVSREKKERFSLILESASTNQTSMYLCASSLGSVRHIQYFGAGTRLSVL.

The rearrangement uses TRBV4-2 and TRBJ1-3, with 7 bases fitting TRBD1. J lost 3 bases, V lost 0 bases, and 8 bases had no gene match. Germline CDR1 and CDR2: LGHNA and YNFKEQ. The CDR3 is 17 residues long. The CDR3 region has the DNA TGTGCCAGCAGCCAAGATCCCCCAGGGGGTGGTGGAAACACCATATATTTT. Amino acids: CASSQDPPGGGGNTIYF.

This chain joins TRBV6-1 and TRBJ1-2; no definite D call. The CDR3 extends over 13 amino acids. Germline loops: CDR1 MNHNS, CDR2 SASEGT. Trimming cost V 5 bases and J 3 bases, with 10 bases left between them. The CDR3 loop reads CASSSPADYGYTF. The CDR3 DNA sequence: TGTGCCAGCAGTTCCCCGGCCGACTATGGCTACACCTTC.

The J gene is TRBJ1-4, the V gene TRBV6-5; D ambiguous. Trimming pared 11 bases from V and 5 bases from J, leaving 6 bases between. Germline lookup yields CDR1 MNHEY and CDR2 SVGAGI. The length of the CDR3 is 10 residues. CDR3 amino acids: CAVGNEKLFF. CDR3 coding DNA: TGTGCCGTCGGGAATGAAAAACTGTTTTTT.